This TCR beta chain appears in the sequencing data of a study of read filtering for tumor transcriptome and immune sequencing. Background on the study: R-ISS stage counts were roughly 8 for I, about 15 for II, about seven for III. DNase treatment preceded whole-transcriptome library preparation.

With 3 bases clipped from V and 7 bases from J, the junction kept 6 bases outside the gene matches. This CDR3 has 14 residues. Per germline, CDR1 SGHNT and CDR2 YYREEE (reference sequence). This clonotype appeared many times. Antigen: not known. Molecular barcoded adaptors covering alpha/delta and beta/gamma chains were used on about 0.4 ug RNA. Each CDR3 protein is one row after TCRdb ran MiXCR on the reads. The table shows some 120,000 distinct CDR3 sequences, with 10% to 15% occurring only once. Study results and caveats: Dropping single-read clonotypes raised IR-seq and RNA-seq shared-clonotype correlation. RNA-seq captured clonotypes less deeply and reliably than IR-seq.

This receptor was obtained from a donor aged 40 or over with multiple myeloma. The V and J genes are TRBV5-4 and TRBJ1-1; 10 bases map to TRBD1. Source material: a population of CD138-negative cells sorted from bone marrow. The CDR3 DNA reads as TGTGCCAGCAGCTCGGGGACAGGGGCGCTTGAAGCTTTCTTT. As protein: CASSSGTGALEAFF.